A selection of T cell receptor beta chains follows, all from one sample in a study of blood T cell repertoires in COVID-19. Sequencing was performed with immunoSEQ multiplex PCR; in TCRdb, only in-frame clones are kept and a portion is missing. The table records about 76,000 clones, about 82% of them present only once. The specimen was peripheral blood. The receptors shown here come from an older woman with acute or convalescent COVID-19. Both conserved end residues are part of each CDR3. The D gene is left open where the match is weak. Some rows mark clone size as missing; the rest say once, few, many or name a class of expanded clone.

v_call: TRBV10-3
d_call: TRBD1
j_call: TRBJ1-5
clone_size: .
cdr3_aa: CAISESGTVYQPQHF
cdr3_nt: TGTGCCATCAGTGAGTCTGGGACAGTATATCAGCCCCAGCATTTT

v_call: TRBV5-1
d_call: TRBD1
j_call: TRBJ1-3
clone_size: .
cdr3_aa: CASSVGQIGNTIYF
cdr3_nt: TGCGCCAGCAGCGTGGGACAGATTGGAAACACCATATATTTT

v_call: TRBV24-1
d_call: .
j_call: TRBJ1-1
clone_size: .
cdr3_aa: CATRDSRNTEAFF
cdr3_nt: TGTGCCACGAGAGACAGCCGGAACACTGAAGCTTTCTTT

v_call: TRBV3-1/TRBV3-2
d_call: .
j_call: TRBJ2-2
clone_size: .
cdr3_aa: CASSPTHGQMNTGELFF
cdr3_nt: TGTGCCAGCAGCCCGACCCACGGACAGATGAACACCGGGGAGCTGTTTTTT

v_call: TRBV11-2
d_call: TRBD2
j_call: TRBJ2-5
clone_size: .
cdr3_aa: CASSLGGLARQETQYF
cdr3_nt: TGTGCCAGCAGCTTAGGGGGACTAGCGCGGCAAGAGACCCAGTACTTC

v_call: TRBV6-5
d_call: .
j_call: TRBJ2-3
clone_size: few
cdr3_aa: CASTQTYSSTDTQYF
cdr3_nt: TGTGCCAGCACCCAGACATACTCTAGCACAGATACGCAGTATTTT

v_call: TRBV24-1
d_call: .
j_call: TRBJ1-3
clone_size: .
cdr3_aa: CATSDPAAGTGNTIYF
cdr3_nt: TGTGCCACCAGTGACCCGGCGGCAGGGACTGGAAACACCATATATTTT

v_call: TRBV6-4
d_call: TRBD1
j_call: TRBJ1-1
clone_size: few
cdr3_aa: CASSDRTGFAFF
cdr3_nt: TGTGCCAGCAGTGACCGGACAGGGTTCGCTTTCTTT

v_call: TRBV5-4
d_call: TRBD1
j_call: TRBJ2-2
clone_size: once
cdr3_aa: CASSLVDRATGELFF
cdr3_nt: TGTGCCAGCAGCTTGGTGGACAGGGCTACCGGGGAGCTGTTTTTT

v_call: TRBV6-5
d_call: .
j_call: TRBJ1-2
clone_size: .
cdr3_aa: CASSPLTVNYGYTF
cdr3_nt: TGTGCCAGCAGTCCGCTGACAGTAAACTATGGCTACACCTTC

v_call: TRBV5-1
d_call: .
j_call: TRBJ1-1
clone_size: .
cdr3_aa: CASSLELETEAFF
cdr3_nt: TGCGCCAGCAGCTTGGAGCTAGAGACCGAAGCTTTCTTT

v_call: TRBV5-8
d_call: .
j_call: TRBJ2-7
clone_size: .
cdr3_aa: CASSLGGSSSYEQYF
cdr3_nt: TGTGCCAGCAGCTTGGGAGGCAGCAGCTCCTACGAGCAGTACTTC

v_call: TRBV30
d_call: .
j_call: TRBJ1-2
clone_size: .
cdr3_aa: CAWSNNREGGYTF
cdr3_nt: TGTGCCTGGAGTAATAATCGGGAAGGTGGCTACACCTTC

v_call: TRBV4-3
d_call: .
j_call: TRBJ1-4
clone_size: .
cdr3_aa: CASSQNRFNEKLFF
cdr3_nt: TGCGCCAGCAGCCAAAACAGGTTTAATGAAAAACTGTTTTTT

v_call: TRBV29-1
d_call: .
j_call: TRBJ1-1
clone_size: .
cdr3_aa: CSVHGGDSLNTEAFF
cdr3_nt: TGCAGCGTACATGGGGGGGATTCCTTGAACACTGAAGCTTTCTTT

v_call: TRBV7-9
d_call: .
j_call: TRBJ2-1
clone_size: once
cdr3_aa: CASSQMGGLGEQFF
cdr3_nt: TGTGCCAGCAGCCAAATGGGGGGGCTAGGTGAGCAGTTCTTC

v_call: TRBV10-3
d_call: TRBD1
j_call: TRBJ2-5
clone_size: .
cdr3_aa: CAISDGQGIRETQYF
cdr3_nt: TGTGCCATCAGTGACGGACAGGGGATTCGGGAGACCCAGTACTTC

v_call: TRBV5-4
d_call: TRBD1
j_call: TRBJ1-4
clone_size: .
cdr3_aa: CASSIGQGATNEKLFF
cdr3_nt: TGTGCCAGCAGCATCGGACAGGGAGCAACTAATGAAAAACTGTTTTTT

v_call: TRBV5-4
d_call: TRBD1
j_call: TRBJ1-6
clone_size: .
cdr3_aa: CASSSDRGNSPLHF
cdr3_nt: TGTGCCAGCAGTTCGGACAGGGGTAATTCACCCCTCCACTTT

v_call: TRBV20-1
d_call: .
j_call: TRBJ1-5
clone_size: .
cdr3_aa: CSASPPGRAWDQPQHF
cdr3_nt: TGCAGTGCTAGTCCCCCAGGCAGGGCATGGGATCAGCCCCAGCATTTT

v_call: TRBV7-2
d_call: TRBD1
j_call: TRBJ2-4
clone_size: .
cdr3_aa: CASSPRQGAWENIQYF
cdr3_nt: TGTGCCAGCAGCCCCAGACAGGGGGCGTGGGAAAACATTCAGTACTTC

v_call: TRBV11-2
d_call: TRBD2
j_call: TRBJ2-5
clone_size: .
cdr3_aa: CASSPGTSGALQETQYF
cdr3_nt: TGTGCCAGCAGCCCCGGGACTAGCGGAGCACTCCAAGAGACCCAGTACTTC

v_call: TRBV3-1/TRBV3-2
d_call: .
j_call: TRBJ2-3
clone_size: .
cdr3_aa: CASSKQRGGSTDTQYF
cdr3_nt: TGTGCCAGCAGCAAACAGAGGGGGGGAAGCACAGATACGCAGTATTTT

v_call: TRBV19
d_call: TRBD1
j_call: TRBJ1-1
clone_size: .
cdr3_aa: CASSIQGAETEAFF
cdr3_nt: TGTGCCAGTAGTATACAGGGGGCAGAAACTGAAGCTTTCTTT

v_call: TRBV30
d_call: TRBD1
j_call: TRBJ1-4
clone_size: .
cdr3_aa: CAWRTGSFGEKLFF
cdr3_nt: TGTGCCTGGCGGACAGGGAGCTTCGGTGAAAAACTGTTTTTT

v_call: TRBV10-3
d_call: TRBD2
j_call: TRBJ2-1
clone_size: .
cdr3_aa: CAISESGTSGGNNEQFF
cdr3_nt: TGTGCCATCAGTGAGTCCGGGACTAGCGGGGGAAACAATGAGCAGTTCTTC

v_call: TRBV28
d_call: TRBD1
j_call: TRBJ1-4
clone_size: .
cdr3_aa: CATVSGTGGEKLFF
cdr3_nt: TGTGCCACCGTCTCCGGGACAGGAGGTGAAAAACTGTTTTTT

v_call: TRBV5-1
d_call: TRBD1
j_call: TRBJ1-2
clone_size: .
cdr3_aa: CASSIRTGDGYTF
cdr3_nt: TGCGCCAGCAGCATCCGGACAGGGGATGGCTACACCTTC

v_call: TRBV12-3/TRBV12-4
d_call: .
j_call: TRBJ1-4
clone_size: few
cdr3_aa: CASSPIRGEKLFF
cdr3_nt: TGTGCCAGCAGTCCGATCAGGGGTGAGAAACTGTTTTTT

v_call: TRBV5-1
d_call: .
j_call: TRBJ1-4
clone_size: .
cdr3_aa: CASSVGTNEKLFF
cdr3_nt: TGCGCCAGCAGCGTCGGGACTAATGAAAAACTGTTTTTT

v_call: TRBV5-8
d_call: .
j_call: TRBJ1-5
clone_size: .
cdr3_aa: CASSLVSRGQPQHF
cdr3_nt: TGTGCCAGCAGCTTGGTTAGCAGGGGACAGCCCCAGCATTTT

v_call: TRBV5-1
d_call: TRBD1
j_call: TRBJ2-5
clone_size: .
cdr3_aa: CASSLGQGPQETQYF
cdr3_nt: TGCGCCAGCAGCCTCGGACAGGGGCCCCAAGAGACCCAGTACTTC

v_call: TRBV6-5
d_call: .
j_call: TRBJ1-1
clone_size: .
cdr3_aa: CASSYRQAGNTEAFF
cdr3_nt: TGTGCCAGCAGTTATCGACAGGCGGGGAACACTGAAGCTTTCTTT

v_call: TRBV3-1/TRBV3-2
d_call: TRBD1
j_call: TRBJ1-1
clone_size: .
cdr3_aa: CASSHSPGGTEAFF
cdr3_nt: TGTGCCAGCAGCCACTCCCCAGGGGGCACTGAAGCTTTCTTT

v_call: TRBV10-2
d_call: .
j_call: TRBJ1-1
clone_size: few
cdr3_aa: CASSEYRNTEAFF
cdr3_nt: TGCGCCAGCAGTGAGTATCGGAACACTGAAGCTTTCTTT

v_call: TRBV7-9
d_call: TRBD2
j_call: TRBJ2-3
clone_size: .
cdr3_aa: CASSLLGGLAGDTQYF
cdr3_nt: TGTGCCAGCAGCTTACTTGGTGGACTAGCGGGGGATACGCAGTATTTT

v_call: TRBV5-5
d_call: .
j_call: TRBJ2-4
clone_size: .
cdr3_aa: CASSLGPQGFTKNIQYF
cdr3_nt: TGTGCCAGCAGCTTGGGCCCTCAGGGCTTTACCAAAAACATTCAGTACTTC

v_call: TRBV27
d_call: TRBD1
j_call: TRBJ1-6
clone_size: .
cdr3_aa: CASGTGRNNSPLHF
cdr3_nt: TGTGCCTCCGGGACAGGCCGGAATAATTCACCCCTCCACTTT

v_call: TRBV18
d_call: .
j_call: TRBJ1-2
clone_size: .
cdr3_aa: CASSPRGTDGYTF
cdr3_nt: TGTGCCAGCTCACCTAGGGGAACGGACGGCTACACCTTC

v_call: TRBV24-1
d_call: TRBD2
j_call: TRBJ2-3
clone_size: few
cdr3_aa: CATSDAASGGIADTQYF
cdr3_nt: TGTGCCACCAGTGATGCGGCTAGCGGGGGTATCGCAGATACGCAGTATTTT